The present T cell receptor (beta chain) was sequenced within a study of glioma-infiltrating T cells after dendritic cell vaccination. Germline values: CDR1 LNHDA, CDR2 SQIVND (reference sequence). This CDR3 comprises 14 residues. The V end was cut by 9 bases, the J end by 1 base, with 15 bases between. Time point meaning: after dendritic cell vaccination, including at tumor progression/relapse. Input was 2 to 2.5 ug genomic DNA, or all available if less. Assay used: immunoSEQ multiplex PCR; TCRdb lists only in-frame clones, some missing. Here the sample spans over 80,000 clones, 81% being singletons.

This chain links TRBV19 with TRBJ1-1; D gene uncertain. This clonotype originated in a human donor with glioblastoma. This specimen consisted of blood, obtained after dendritic cell vaccination. The CDR3: CASEGLWENTEAFF. The CDR3 nucleotides read TGTGCCAGCGAGGGTCTTTGGGAGAACACTGAAGCTTTCTTT.